Listed below are T cell receptor beta chains from one sample, sequenced in a study of identical twins. TCRdb fed the 5' RACE reads into MiXCR, producing one record per CDR3 protein. The sample lists about 480,000 distinct CDR3 sequences; approximately 15% were seen once. These data were likewise used in another study, on yellow fever vaccine responses in identical twins.

Sequencing was done on a sample of CD4+ T cells sorted from blood. The receptors come from a woman between 18 and 30 years old in good health. Both conserved end residues are part of each CDR3.

>TRBJ1-1|TRBV4-3
CASSQTTGGETEAFF
>TRBJ2-5|TRBV6-5
CASSFGQAHQETQYF
>TRBJ2-2|TRBV7-2
CASSLVQTGPGELFF
>TRBJ2-3|TRBV3-1
CASSRKGGRGLGDTQYF
>TRBJ2-1|TRBV5-4
CASSLGGAGGVSEQFF
>TRBJ1-6|TRBV10-2
CASRGQGVNNSPLHF
>TRBJ1-1|TRBV7-2
CASSETTGLNTEAFF
>TRBJ2-7|TRBV6-2/TRBV6-3
CASSWSRAYEQYF
>TRBJ2-3|TRBV12-3/TRBV12-4
CASSPERGGRSDTQYF
>TRBJ2-6|TRBV29-1
CSIDPPGANVLTF
>TRBJ2-7|TRBV20-1
CSASRQGASYEQYF
>TRBJ2-3|TRBV5-5
CASSFYRGGTDTQYF
>TRBJ2-5|TRBV6-5
CASSWGREESQYF
>TRBJ1-1|TRBV7-8
CASRTERNTEAFF
>TRBJ2-7|TRBV5-1
CASSLGTSGIGQYF
>TRBJ2-2|TRBV29-1
CSGLQGISGELFF
>TRBJ2-6|TRBV4-2
CASSPAGRGYDGANVLTF
>TRBJ1-3|TRBV12-3/TRBV12-4
CASSNKNTIYF
>TRBJ2-2|TRBV12-3/TRBV12-4
CASSLASLGGELFF
>TRBJ1-3|TRBV6-5
CASSYPQGAGNTIYF
>TRBJ2-1|TRBV12-3/TRBV12-4
CASSLLGHSYNEQFF
>TRBJ2-3|TRBV10-3
CATRSGITDTQYF
>TRBJ1-2|TRBV29-1
CSVDQTGNYGYTF
>TRBJ2-3|TRBV20-1
CSALTGTSGSDTQYF
>TRBJ2-1|TRBV10-1
CASSEGLAGGGEQFF
>TRBJ2-1|TRBV7-9
CASSPLTSYNEQFF
>TRBJ2-1|TRBV12-3/TRBV12-4
CASTAGTGPYNEQFF
>TRBJ2-5|TRBV6-5
CASSYSGGAPQETQYF
>TRBJ2-1|TRBV6-1
CASSKKKLAVYNEQFF
>TRBJ2-3|TRBV28
CASRSGGAVTDTQYF
>TRBJ2-2|TRBV10-3
CAISEIGANTGELFF
>TRBJ2-7|TRBV10-3
CAISESGQASEYF
>TRBJ2-3|TRBV4-1
CASRSTGGRAGTQYF
>TRBJ2-7|TRBV10-3
CAISIQGPSSYEQYF
>TRBJ2-1|TRBV6-2/TRBV6-3
CASSFPGLENNEQFF
>TRBJ1-6|TRBV12-3/TRBV12-4
CASSLGGGAGSPLHF
>TRBJ2-2|TRBV5-1
CASSQNRGSGELFF
>TRBJ2-3|TRBV7-3
CASSSAQTGTDTQYF
>TRBJ2-7|TRBV28
CASSLTSLHEQYF
>TRBJ2-3|TRBV5-5
CASSPISTSTDTQYF
>TRBJ2-1|TRBV5-6
CASSFSSEQFF
>TRBJ2-7|TRBV12-3/TRBV12-4
CASKRTELYEQYF
>TRBJ2-1|TRBV28
CASLGSSYNEQFF
>TRBJ2-5|TRBV6-1
CAISEAGLAGTQETQYF
>TRBJ2-2|TRBV18
CASSRRLDPGELFF
>TRBJ2-5|TRBV12-3/TRBV12-4
CASSTGQGAVETQYF
>TRBJ2-1|TRBV7-3
CASSLTWHNEQFF
>TRBJ2-2|TRBV6-5
CASSYPASTGELFF
>TRBJ2-7|TRBV20-1
CSARDSTLEQYF
>TRBJ2-7|TRBV29-1
CSVRQGDGEQYF
>TRBJ1-6|TRBV12-3/TRBV12-4
CASSLAGGNSPLHF
>TRBJ2-5|TRBV6-1
CASSKGLARSQETQYF
>TRBJ1-4|TRBV20-1
CSARDGRGSNEKLFF
>TRBJ2-3|TRBV20-1
CSASFTVDTDTQYF